This T cell receptor (beta chain) was profiled in a study of human T cells and chemical hapten exposure. Germline-derived CDR1 and CDR2 are SEHNR and FQNEAQ (reference sequence). The CDR3 has 18 amino acids. The V gene end was trimmed by 0 bases and the J gene end by 0 bases; junction bases not matched to a gene: 7. Unique molecular identifiers were attached to individual cDNA molecules during library preparation. TCRdb re-derived calls from the RACE reads in MiXCR, one entry per CDR3 protein. The sample has 97,000 or so distinct CDR3 sequences; about 28% are singletons. Time point noted: patch test 3, about 24 weeks after DPC sensitization. The treatment denotes: therapeutic diphenylcyclopropenone sensitization with weekly scalp DPC.

The V gene is TRBV7-9, the J gene TRBJ2-1, with 8 nucleotides matching TRBD2. This TCR was sampled from a man aged 40-50 years with alopecia areata. Some clones in this sample may be carry-over from other donors' samples. The sample consisted of whole blood, taken in connection with sensitization to the hapten diphenylcyclopropenone (DPC). CDR3 DNA sequence: TGTGCCAGCAGCTTAGCTAGCGGGACGATTAGCTCCTACAATGAGCAGTTCTTC. It codes for CASSLASGTISSYNEQFF. Full variable domain (rest looked up from reference TRBV7-9 and TRBJ2-1): DTGVSQNPRHKITKRGQNVTFRCDPISEHNRLYWYRQTLGQGPEFLTYFQNEAQLEKSRLLSDRFSAERPKGSFSTLEIQRTEQGDSAMYLCASSLASGTISSYNEQFFGPGTRLTVL.